The rows below give T cell receptor beta chains drawn from one sample of a study of OX40 agonist ivuxolimab in advanced cancers. Method: immunoSEQ multiplex PCR; TCRdb's copy keeps in-frame clones and lacks some. There are under 80,000 clones in the sample; approximately 87% occur only once, and roughly 4.2% lies in the top ten. This sample comprised CD4+ or CD8+ T cells sorted from blood, obtained in a trial of the OX40 agonist ivuxolimab. The source of these receptors is an adult with an advanced solid tumor such as melanoma, head and neck, liver or kidney cancer. Both conserved end residues are part of each CDR3. D genes are given only for firm matches. Rows may omit the clone size; those that give it use once, few, many or a size class.

d_call	j_call	v_call	clone_size	cdr3_aa	cdr3_nt
TRBD2	TRBJ2-7	TRBV28	.	CASSLRGRAYEQYF	TGTGCCAGCAGTTTACGCGGGAGGGCCTACGAGCAGTACTTC
TRBD1	TRBJ2-7	TRBV7-9	.	CASSRDSSYEQYF	TGTGCCAGCAGCAGGGACAGTTCCTACGAGCAGTACTTC
TRBD1	TRBJ2-7	TRBV6-1	.	CASSEGQGLSYEQYF	TGTGCCAGCAGTGAGGGACAGGGCTTATCCTACGAGCAGTACTTC
.	TRBJ1-1	TRBV15	.	CATSKAAGMYTEAFF	TGTGCCACCAGCAAGGCGGCAGGGATGTACACTGAAGCTTTCTTT
.	TRBJ2-7	TRBV6-1	.	CASGEYEQYF	TGTGCCAGCGGGGAGTACGAGCAGTACTTC
.	TRBJ1-1	TRBV5-4	.	CASSLGYRDAFF	TGTGCCAGCAGCTTGGGGTACAGGGATGCTTTCTTT
.	TRBJ2-7	TRBV5-1	.	CASTPQGTGAYEQYF	TGCGCCAGCACCCCGCAGGGGACGGGAGCCTACGAGCAGTACTTC
.	TRBJ1-2	TRBV28	.	CASSLGGNGYTF	TGTGCCAGCAGCCTAGGGGGGAATGGCTACACCTTC
.	TRBJ2-2	TRBV28	.	CASRVGDQNTGELFF	TGTGCCAGCAGGGTAGGGGACCAGAACACCGGGGAGCTGTTTTTT
.	TRBJ1-6	TRBV30	.	CAWTLPETVYNSPLHF	TGTGCCTGGACCCTACCTGAGACAGTCTATAATTCACCCCTCCACTTT
.	TRBJ1-6	TRBV7-2	.	CASSLQGINSPLHF	TGTGCCAGCAGCTTACAGGGGATCAATTCACCCCTCCACTTT
.	TRBJ2-5	TRBV18	.	CASSPNAGETQYF	TGTGCCAGCTCACCCAATGCGGGAGAGACCCAGTACTTC
TRBD2	TRBJ2-1	TRBV5-1	.	CASSLKGASGNNEQFF	TGCGCCAGCAGCTTGAAGGGAGCTAGCGGGAACAATGAGCAGTTCTTC
.	TRBJ2-7	TRBV29-1	.	CSVEDPFGQIYEQYF	TGCAGCGTTGAAGATCCCTTCGGACAAATCTACGAGCAGTACTTC
TRBD1	TRBJ2-4	TRBV28	.	CASRGPSGSIQYF	TGTGCCAGTAGGGGGCCCTCTGGGTCCATTCAGTACTTC
.	TRBJ1-4	TRBV11-1	.	CASSRGQGNEKLFF	TGTGCCAGCAGCCGCGGTCAGGGTAATGAAAAACTGTTTTTT
.	TRBJ1-1	TRBV18	.	CATSRGGNTEAFF	TGTGCCACCTCGAGAGGGGGGAACACTGAAGCTTTCTTT
.	TRBJ1-4	TRBV5-1	.	CASSLGQGHEKLFF	TGCGCCAGCAGCTTGGGGCAGGGGCACGAAAAACTGTTTTTT
TRBD2	TRBJ2-1	TRBV28	.	CASSLAGGPFRNEQFF	TGTGCCAGCAGTCTAGCGGGAGGGCCGTTCAGGAATGAGCAGTTCTTC
TRBD1	TRBJ2-5	TRBV9	.	CASGQGSGETQYF	TGTGCCAGCGGACAGGGGAGCGGAGAGACCCAGTACTTC
.	TRBJ2-1	TRBV6-5	.	CASSSLQGNEQFF	TGTGCCAGCAGTTCCCTTCAGGGCAATGAGCAGTTCTTC
.	TRBJ2-1	TRBV30	.	CAWSSLNEQFF	TGTGCCTGGAGTAGTCTCAATGAGCAGTTCTTC
.	TRBJ2-5	TRBV6-5	.	CASSPSSGGETQYF	TGTGCCAGCAGTCCCAGCTCAGGGGGGGAGACCCAGTACTTC
TRBD1	TRBJ1-1	TRBV7-9	.	CASSLEQGATEAFF	TGTGCCAGCAGCTTAGAGCAGGGGGCTACTGAAGCTTTCTTT
.	TRBJ2-1	TRBV30	.	CAWSVLDEQFF	TGTGCCTGGAGTGTACTGGATGAGCAGTTCTTC
.	TRBJ2-5	TRBV5-6	.	CASSTDWETQYF	TGTGCCAGCAGCACCGATTGGGAGACCCAGTACTTC
TRBD1	TRBJ2-3	TRBV4-3	once	CASSHQTGLADTQYF	TGCGCCAGCAGCCACCAGACAGGGTTGGCAGATACGCAGTATTTT
TRBD1	TRBJ1-1	TRBV28	.	CASSLLGQGGRRAFF	TGTGCCAGCAGTTTATTGGGACAGGGGGGACGAAGGGCTTTCTTT
.	TRBJ2-3	TRBV11-2	.	CASSNFEGGDTQYF	TGTGCCAGCAGCAATTTTGAGGGGGGAGATACGCAGTATTTT
TRBD2	TRBJ2-3	TRBV6-4	.	CASSVVAGADTQYF	TGTGCCAGCAGTGTGGTAGCGGGAGCTGATACGCAGTATTTT
.	TRBJ1-5	TRBV28	.	CASTRGGTKQPQHF	TGTGCCAGCACCCGCGGGGGGACGAAACAGCCCCAGCATTTT
.	TRBJ1-1	TRBV11-3	.	CASSLTLRGRTEAFF	TGTGCCAGCAGCTTAACTCTTCGCGGTCGCACTGAAGCTTTCTTT
.	TRBJ1-1	TRBV19	.	CASSTEVEGRRNTEAFF	TGTGCCAGTAGCACCGAAGTGGAGGGGAGGAGGAACACTGAAGCTTTCTTT
.	TRBJ2-3	TRBV6-1	.	CASSEGWGMTDTQYF	TGTGCCAGCAGTGAAGGGTGGGGAATGACAGATACGCAGTATTTT
TRBD1	TRBJ2-1	TRBV18	.	CASSPLGQGYNEQFF	TGTGCCAGCTCACCTTTGGGACAGGGTTACAATGAGCAGTTCTTC
.	TRBJ1-6	TRBV4-1	.	CASSQDSRTKALHF	TGCGCCAGCAGCCAAGATAGCCGGACGAAGGCCCTCCACTTT